Each of the 10 T cell receptor beta chains below was sequenced from the same sample in a study of blood T cell repertoires in COVID-19. Measured with immunoSEQ multiplex PCR; TCRdb has only the in-frame clones, and not every one. The sample lists roughly 250,000 clones, 75% to 90% seen once, with roughly 12% in the top ten. The sample comprised peripheral blood. The receptors here all came from a woman aged 55-70 years with active or convalescent COVID-19.

The CDR3 DNA reads as TGCGCCAGCAGCCAAGTCGGGGGAAACTATGGCTACACCTTC. It specifies CASSQVGGNYGYTF. This chain connects TRBV4-1 to TRBJ1-2; a possible D gene is TRBD1 (5 bases). From germline, CDR1 is MGHRA and CDR2 YSYEKL. V dropped 1 base and J dropped 2 bases, with 8 bases sitting between them. The CDR3 is 14 residues long.

The gene calls are TRBV6-5 and TRBJ1-6, with 7 positions matching TRBD1. CDR3 size: 15 residues. Per the germline V gene, CDR1 is MNHEY and CDR2 is SVGAGI. The junction had 5 bases not matched to a gene; V was cut back by 0 bases and J by 9 bases. The CDR3 DNA reads as TGTGCCAGCAGTTACTCCGGGACAGAACGTTCACCCCTCCACTTT. Translating gives CASSYSGTERSPLHF.

A note on this clone: Distinct nucleotide sequences in the sample also encode this CDR3. The V call is TRBV7-2, the J call TRBJ2-7, with D perhaps TRBD1 (6 bases). This CDR3 spans 14 amino acids. The germline V gene encodes CDR1 SGHTA and CDR2 FQGNSA. Trimming cost V 1 base and J 4 bases, with 11 bases left between them. Here the CDR3 DNA reads TGTGCCAGCAGCTTAGGTGGGGGCTTTTACGAGCAGTACTTC. Its protein is CASSLGGGFYEQYF.

This chain joins TRBV24-1 and TRBJ2-1; 10 bases align to TRBD2. J lost 7 bases, V lost 5 bases, and 1 base had no gene match. CDR1 KGHDR and CDR2 SFDVKD come from the germline V gene. CDR3 length equals 13 residues. The chain's CDR3 is CATSVSGRNEQFF. In nucleotides, the CDR3 is TGTGCCACCAGTGTTAGCGGGAGGAATGAGCAGTTCTTC.

This chain links TRBV11-3 with TRBJ1-1, with D unclear. Germline CDR1 SGHNT, CDR2 YENEEA. The CDR3 is made up of 15 amino acids. Trimming removed 3 bases at V and 4 bases at J, with 15 bases between. CDR3 sequence: CASSFSSTVGTEAFF. CDR3 sequence (DNA): TGTGCCAGCAGCTTCTCATCAACAGTGGGCACTGAAGCTTTCTTT. The full variable domain, its missing parts supplied by reference TRBV11-3 and TRBJ1-1, is EAGVVQSPRYKIIEKKQPVAFWCNPISGHNTLYWYLQNLGQGPELLIRYENEEAVDDSQLPKDRFSAERLKGVDSTLKIQPAELGDSAVYLCASSFSSTVGTEAFFGQGTRLTVV.

This chain links TRBV10-3 with TRBJ1-2; TRBD1 aligns across 9 bases. Germline-derived CDR1 and CDR2 are ENHRY and SYGVKD. This CDR3 is built from 15 residues. V shed 3 bases and J 7 bases; nucleotides not matched to a gene: 9. CDR3 nucleotide sequence: TGTGCCATCAGTGATCCCCCGACAGGGGGAGTTGGCTACACCTTC. Translated, it gives CAISDPPTGGVGYTF.

J is TRBJ1-1 and V is TRBV6-4; 9 bases are shared with TRBD1. The CDR3 consists of 13 residues. CDR1 and CDR2 (germline): MRHNA, SNTAGT. V trimming: 6 bases; J trimming: 11 bases; junction bases outside the gene matches: 10. The CDR3 is CASSDGTGYRAFF. The CDR3 nucleotides are TGTGCCAGCAGCGACGGGACAGGGTATCGCGCTTTCTTT.

This clone came up once. The rearrangement uses TRBV10-2 and TRBJ2-7; 7 bases agree with TRBD2. Germline-derived CDR1 and CDR2 are WSHSY and SAAADI. Germline trimming cut 6 bases from V and 1 base from J; bases unmatched to any gene: 6. CDR3 length: 14 amino acids. In DNA form, the CDR3 reads TGCGCCAGCAGGGGGGGGGACTTTTCCTACGAGCAGTACTTC. Amino acid sequence: CASRGGDFSYEQYF.

The chain carries TRBV5-1 and TRBJ1-2, with D maybe TRBD1 (5 bases). With 1 base removed from V and 6 bases from J, the gap between germline ends came to 16 bases. CDR1 and CDR2 from the germline V gene are SGHRS and YFSETQ. The CDR3 spans 15 residues. The CDR3 loop reads CASSLHWGVGNGYTF. CDR3 in DNA: TGCGCCAGCAGCTTGCATTGGGGGGTAGGAAATGGCTACACCTTC.

This sequence joins TRBV11-2 and TRBJ2-1; the match to TRBD2 covers 7 bases. CDR1 SGHAT and CDR2 FQNNGV come from the germline V gene. The CDR3 is made up of 11 amino acids. J gave up 9 bases and V 5 bases, and 1 base lay outside the gene matches. CDR3 protein: CASSPSGEQFF. CDR3 coding DNA: TGTGCCAGCAGCCCTAGCGGTGAGCAGTTCTTC.